This T cell receptor beta chain was identified during a study of identical twins. TCRdb used MiXCR to reprocess the 5' RACE reads, holding one entry per CDR3 protein. Of about 340,000 distinct CDR3 sequences listed, 9% to 15% are singletons. This clonotype was detected only a few times. The germline V gene encodes CDR1 SGHRS and CDR2 YFSETQ. There are 17 residues in the CDR3. Trimming at V came to 4 bases and at J to 1 base, leaving 10 bases not matched to a gene. The same sample was also used in a study of yellow fever vaccine responses in identical twins.

The chain recombines TRBV5-1 with TRBJ2-5; 10 bases line up with TRBD2. Sequencing was performed on CD8+ T cells sorted from blood. This sequence was found in a woman younger than 30 in good health. CDR3 protein: CASSAPTSGPSQETQYF. CDR3 DNA sequence: TGCGCCAGCAGCGCTCCGACTAGCGGGCCCAGCCAAGAGACCCAGTACTTC. Variable domain in full (rest from reference TRBV5-1 and TRBJ2-5): KAGVTQTPRYLIKTRGQQVTLSCSPISGHRSVSWYQQTPGQGLQFLFEYFSETQRNKGNFPGRFSGRQFSNSRSEMNVSTLELGDSALYLCASSAPTSGPSQETQYFGPGTRLLVL.